These 2 T cell receptor beta chains originate from one sample sequenced in a study of blood T cell repertoires in COVID-19. Profiled with immunoSEQ multiplex PCR; TCRdb holds only in-frame clones, not every one. The sample has approximately 170,000 clones; approximately 90% are singletons. Material: peripheral blood. These receptors all stem from a man aged 50 to 59 who had recovered from COVID-19.

This chain links TRBV15 with TRBJ1-2; TRBD1 matches at 7 bases. The trim removed 6 bases at V and 5 bases at J, leaving 6 bases unmatched. The CDR3 length is 13 residues. The germline gives CDR1 LNHNV, CDR2 YYDKDF (reference sequence). DNA of the CDR3: TGTGCCACCAGGATCGGGACAGCGTATGGCTACACCTTC. Translation: CATRIGTAYGYTF.

The chain joins TRBV6-5 to TRBJ2-5; D possibly corresponds to TRBD2 (5 bases). The CDR3 extends over 14 amino acids. Trimming stripped 6 bases from V and 3 bases from J, with 14 bases between. Per germline, CDR1 MNHEY and CDR2 SVGAGI. The CDR3 DNA reads TGTGCCAGCAGGGCACTAGTGTCGGAAGAGACCCAGTACTTC. This gives the protein CASRALVSEETQYF.